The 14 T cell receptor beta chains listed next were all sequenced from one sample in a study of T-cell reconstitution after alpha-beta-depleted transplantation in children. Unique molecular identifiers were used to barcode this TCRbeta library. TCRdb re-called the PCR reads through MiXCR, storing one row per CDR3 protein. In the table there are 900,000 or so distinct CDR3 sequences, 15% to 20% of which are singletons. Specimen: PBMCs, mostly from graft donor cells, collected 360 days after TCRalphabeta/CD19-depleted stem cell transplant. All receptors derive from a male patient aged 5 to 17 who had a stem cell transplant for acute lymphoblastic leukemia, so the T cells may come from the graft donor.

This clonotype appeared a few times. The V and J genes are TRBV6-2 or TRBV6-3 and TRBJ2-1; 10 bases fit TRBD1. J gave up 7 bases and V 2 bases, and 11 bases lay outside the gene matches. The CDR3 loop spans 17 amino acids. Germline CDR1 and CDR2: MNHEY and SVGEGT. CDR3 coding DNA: TGTGCCAGCAGTTACGGTCCCGGGACAGGGGTTTGGAATGAGCAGTTCTTC. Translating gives CASSYGPGTGVWNEQFF.

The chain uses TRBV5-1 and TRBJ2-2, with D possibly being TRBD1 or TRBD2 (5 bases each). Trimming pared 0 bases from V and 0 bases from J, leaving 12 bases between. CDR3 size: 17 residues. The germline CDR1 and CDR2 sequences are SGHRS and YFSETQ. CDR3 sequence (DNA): TGCGCCAGCAGCTTGGGATGGGGGTATGCGAACACCGGGGAGCTGTTTTTT. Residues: CASSLGWGYANTGELFF.

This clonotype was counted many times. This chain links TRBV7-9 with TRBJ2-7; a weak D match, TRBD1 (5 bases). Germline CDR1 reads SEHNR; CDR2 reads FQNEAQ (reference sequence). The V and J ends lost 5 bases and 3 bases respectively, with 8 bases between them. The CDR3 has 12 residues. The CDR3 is CASSRQIYEQYF. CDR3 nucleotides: TGTGCCAGCAGCCGACAGATCTACGAGCAGTACTTC.

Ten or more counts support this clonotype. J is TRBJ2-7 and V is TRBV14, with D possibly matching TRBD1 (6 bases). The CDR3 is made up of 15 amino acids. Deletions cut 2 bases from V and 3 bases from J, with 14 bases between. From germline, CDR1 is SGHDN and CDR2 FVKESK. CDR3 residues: CASSQNRVKDYEQYF. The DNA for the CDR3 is TGTGCCAGCAGCCAAAACAGGGTCAAAGACTACGAGCAGTACTTC. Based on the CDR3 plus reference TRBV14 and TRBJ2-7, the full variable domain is EAGVTQFPSHSVIEKGQTVTLRCDPISGHDNLYWYRRVMGKEIKFLLHFVKESKQDESGMPNNRFLAERTGGTYSTLKVQPAELEDSGVYFCASSQNRVKDYEQYFGPGTRLTVT.

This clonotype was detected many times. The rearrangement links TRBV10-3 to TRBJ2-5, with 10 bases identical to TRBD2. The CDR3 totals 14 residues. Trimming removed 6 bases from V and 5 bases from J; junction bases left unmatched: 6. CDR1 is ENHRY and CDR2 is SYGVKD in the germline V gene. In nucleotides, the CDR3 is TGTGCCATCAGCCTAGCGGGAGAGGGGGAGACCCAGTACTTC. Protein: CAISLAGEGETQYF.

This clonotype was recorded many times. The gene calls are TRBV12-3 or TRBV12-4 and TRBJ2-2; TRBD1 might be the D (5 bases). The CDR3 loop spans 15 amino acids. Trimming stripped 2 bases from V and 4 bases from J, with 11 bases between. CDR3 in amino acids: CASSLRQGSTGELFF. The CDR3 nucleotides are TGTGCCAGCAGTTTAAGGCAGGGAAGCACCGGGGAGCTGTTTTTT.

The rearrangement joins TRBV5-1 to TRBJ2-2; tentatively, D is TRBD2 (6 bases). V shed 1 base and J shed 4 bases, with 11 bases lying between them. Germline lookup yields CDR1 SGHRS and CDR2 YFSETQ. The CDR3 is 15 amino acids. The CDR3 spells CASSLTPEGTGELFF. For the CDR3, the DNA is TGCGCCAGCAGCTTGACCCCGGAGGGCACCGGGGAGCTGTTTTTT.

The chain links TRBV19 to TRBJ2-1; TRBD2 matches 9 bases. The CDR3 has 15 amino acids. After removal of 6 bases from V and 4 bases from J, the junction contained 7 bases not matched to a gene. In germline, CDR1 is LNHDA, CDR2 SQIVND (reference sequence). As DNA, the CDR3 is TGTGCCAGTAGATCCGGACTAGCGCATTACAATGAGCAGTTCTTC. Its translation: CASRSGLAHYNEQFF.

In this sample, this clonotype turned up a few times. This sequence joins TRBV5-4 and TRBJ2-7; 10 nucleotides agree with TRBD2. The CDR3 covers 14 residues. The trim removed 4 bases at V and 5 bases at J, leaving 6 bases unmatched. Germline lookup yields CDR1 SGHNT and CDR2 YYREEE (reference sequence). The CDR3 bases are TGTGCCAGCAGCCAGGGACTAGCGAGACACGAGCAGTACTTC. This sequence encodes CASSQGLARHEQYF.

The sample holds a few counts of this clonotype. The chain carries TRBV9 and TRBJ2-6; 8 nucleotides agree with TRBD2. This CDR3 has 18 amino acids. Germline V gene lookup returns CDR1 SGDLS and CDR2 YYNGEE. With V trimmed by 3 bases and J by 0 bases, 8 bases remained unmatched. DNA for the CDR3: TGTGCCAGCAGCGGCCCCAGCGGGAGAGGCTCTGGGGCCAACGTCCTGACTTTC. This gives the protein CASSGPSGRGSGANVLTF.

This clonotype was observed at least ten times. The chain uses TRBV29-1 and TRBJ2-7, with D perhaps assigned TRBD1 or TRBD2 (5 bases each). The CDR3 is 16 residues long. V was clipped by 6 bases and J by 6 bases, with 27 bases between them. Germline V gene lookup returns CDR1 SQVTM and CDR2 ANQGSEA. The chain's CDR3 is CSVQIGFRAYGGEQYF. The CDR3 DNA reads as TGCAGCGTCCAGATTGGCTTCAGGGCGTATGGGGGCGAGCAGTACTTC.

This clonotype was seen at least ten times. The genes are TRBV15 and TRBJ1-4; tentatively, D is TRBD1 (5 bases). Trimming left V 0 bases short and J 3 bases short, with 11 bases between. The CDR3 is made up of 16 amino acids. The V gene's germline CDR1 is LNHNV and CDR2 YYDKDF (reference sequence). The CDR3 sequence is CATSRDQGGPNEKLFF. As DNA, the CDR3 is TGTGCCACCAGCAGAGATCAGGGTGGGCCTAATGAAAAACTGTTTTTT.

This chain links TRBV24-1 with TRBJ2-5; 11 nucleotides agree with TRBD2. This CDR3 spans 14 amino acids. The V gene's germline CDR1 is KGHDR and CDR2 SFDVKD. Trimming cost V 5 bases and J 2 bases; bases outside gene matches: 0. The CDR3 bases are TGTGCCACCAGTGCTAGCGGGAGGCAAGAGACCCAGTACTTC. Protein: CATSASGRQETQYF.

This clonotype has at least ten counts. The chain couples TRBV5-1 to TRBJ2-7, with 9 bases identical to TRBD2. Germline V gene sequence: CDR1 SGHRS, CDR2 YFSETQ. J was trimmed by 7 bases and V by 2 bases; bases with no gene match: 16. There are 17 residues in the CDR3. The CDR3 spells CASSLDGTSITSREQYF. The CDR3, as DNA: TGCGCCAGCAGCTTAGACGGGACTAGCATTACATCCAGAGAGCAGTACTTC.